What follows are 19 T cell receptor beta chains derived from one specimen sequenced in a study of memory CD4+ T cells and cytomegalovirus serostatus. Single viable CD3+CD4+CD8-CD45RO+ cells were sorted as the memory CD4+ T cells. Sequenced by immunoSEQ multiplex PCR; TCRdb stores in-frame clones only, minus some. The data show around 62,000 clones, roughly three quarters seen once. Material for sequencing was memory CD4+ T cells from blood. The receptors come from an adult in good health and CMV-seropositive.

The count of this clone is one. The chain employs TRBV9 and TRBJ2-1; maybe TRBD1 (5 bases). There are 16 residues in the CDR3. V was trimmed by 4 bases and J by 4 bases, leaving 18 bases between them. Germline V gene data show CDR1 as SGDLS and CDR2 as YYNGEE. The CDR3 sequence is CASSPRVGQAYNEQFF. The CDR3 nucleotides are TGTGCCAGCAGCCCCCGAGTTGGACAAGCATACAATGAGCAGTTCTTC.

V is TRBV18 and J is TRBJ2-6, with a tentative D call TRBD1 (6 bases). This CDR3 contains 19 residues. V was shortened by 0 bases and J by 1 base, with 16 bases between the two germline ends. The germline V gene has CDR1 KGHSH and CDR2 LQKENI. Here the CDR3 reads CASSPPGQLRASGANVLTF. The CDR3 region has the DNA TGTGCCAGCTCACCACCCGGACAGCTTAGGGCTTCTGGGGCCAACGTCCTGACTTTC. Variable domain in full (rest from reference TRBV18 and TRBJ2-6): NAGVMQNPRHLVRRRGQEARLRCSPMKGHSHVYWYRQLPEEGLKFMVYLQKENIIDESGMPKERFSAEFPKEGPSILRIQQVVRGDSAAYFCASSPPGQLRASGANVLTFGAGSRLTVL.

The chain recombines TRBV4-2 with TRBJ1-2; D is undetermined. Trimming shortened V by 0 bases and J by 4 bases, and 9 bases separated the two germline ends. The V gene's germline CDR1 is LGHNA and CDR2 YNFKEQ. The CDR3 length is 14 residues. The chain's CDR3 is CASSQEWGGYGYTF. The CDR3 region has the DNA TGTGCCAGCAGCCAAGAATGGGGAGGCTATGGCTACACCTTC.

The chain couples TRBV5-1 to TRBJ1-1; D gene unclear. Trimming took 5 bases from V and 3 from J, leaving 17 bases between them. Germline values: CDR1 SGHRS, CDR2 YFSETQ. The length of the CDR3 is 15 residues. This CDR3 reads CASRPGAGADTEAFF. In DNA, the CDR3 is TGCGCCAGCAGGCCGGGAGCCGGAGCGGACACTGAAGCTTTCTTT. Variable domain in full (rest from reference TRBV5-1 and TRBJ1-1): KAGVTQTPRYLIKTRGQQVTLSCSPISGHRSVSWYQQTPGQGLQFLFEYFSETQRNKGNFPGRFSGRQFSNSRSEMNVSTLELGDSALYLCASRPGAGADTEAFFGQGTRLTVV.

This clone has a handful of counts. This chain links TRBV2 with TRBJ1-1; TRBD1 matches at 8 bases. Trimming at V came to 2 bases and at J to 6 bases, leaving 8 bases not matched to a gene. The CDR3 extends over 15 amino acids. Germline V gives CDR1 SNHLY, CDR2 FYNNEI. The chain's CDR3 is CASSEQKGQDPEAFF. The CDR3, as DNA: TGTGCCAGCAGTGAACAAAAGGGACAGGATCCTGAAGCTTTCTTT.

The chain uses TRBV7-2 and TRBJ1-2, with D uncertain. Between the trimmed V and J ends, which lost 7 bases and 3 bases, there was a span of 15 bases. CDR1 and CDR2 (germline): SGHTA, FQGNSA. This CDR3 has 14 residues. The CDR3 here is CASNIPGADYGYTF. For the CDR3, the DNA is TGTGCCAGCAACATTCCGGGCGCGGACTATGGCTACACCTTC.

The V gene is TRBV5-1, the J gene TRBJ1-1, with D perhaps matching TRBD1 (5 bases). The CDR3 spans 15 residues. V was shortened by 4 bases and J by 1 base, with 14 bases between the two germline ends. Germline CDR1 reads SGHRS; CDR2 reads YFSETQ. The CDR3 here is CASSPGPLQNTEAFF. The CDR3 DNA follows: TGCGCCAGCAGCCCAGGGCCTCTACAGAACACTGAAGCTTTCTTT. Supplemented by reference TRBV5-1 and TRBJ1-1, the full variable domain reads KAGVTQTPRYLIKTRGQQVTLSCSPISGHRSVSWYQQTPGQGLQFLFEYFSETQRNKGNFPGRFSGRQFSNSRSEMNVSTLELGDSALYLCASSPGPLQNTEAFFGQGTRLTVV.

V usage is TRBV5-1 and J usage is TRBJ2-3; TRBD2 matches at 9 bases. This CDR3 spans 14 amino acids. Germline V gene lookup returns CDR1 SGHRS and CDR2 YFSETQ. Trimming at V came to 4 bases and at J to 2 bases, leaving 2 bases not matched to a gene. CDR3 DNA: TGCGCCAGCAGCGGCGGGAGGGCCACAGATACGCAGTATTTT. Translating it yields CASSGGRATDTQYF.

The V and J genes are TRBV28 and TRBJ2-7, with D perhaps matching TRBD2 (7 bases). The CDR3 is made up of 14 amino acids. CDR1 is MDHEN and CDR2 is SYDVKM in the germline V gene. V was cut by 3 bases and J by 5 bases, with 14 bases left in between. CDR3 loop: CASSLGGAQDEQYF. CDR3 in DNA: TGTGCCAGCAGTTTGGGGGGGGCGCAGGACGAGCAGTACTTC.

The CDR3 region has the DNA TGTGCCGCCGCGGGGACAGGGGGCCTCAGCTCCTATAATTCACCCCTCCACTTT. It encodes CAAAGTGGLSSYNSPLHF. The chain employs TRBV30 and TRBJ1-6, with TRBD1 identical over 12 bases. Trimming cost V 8 bases and J 0 bases; bases outside gene matches: 11. Germline V CDR1 and CDR2: GTSNPN, SVGIG (reference sequence). The CDR3 consists of 18 residues. Full variable domain (outside the CDR3, taken from reference TRBV30 and TRBJ1-6): SQTIHQWPATLVQPVGSPLSLECTVEGTSNPNLYWYRQAAGRGLQLLFYSVGIGQISSEVPQNLSASRPQDRQFILSSKKLLLSDSGFYLCAAAGTGGLSSYNSPLHFGNGTRLTVT.

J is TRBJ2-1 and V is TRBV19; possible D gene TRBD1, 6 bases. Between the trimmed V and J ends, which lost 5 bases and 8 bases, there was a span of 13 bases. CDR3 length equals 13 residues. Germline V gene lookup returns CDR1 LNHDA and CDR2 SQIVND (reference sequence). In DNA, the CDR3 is TGTGCCAGTAGTGCGGCACAGGGATATGAGCAGTTCTTC. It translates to CASSAAQGYEQFF.

The CDR3 here is CATGGEGDTQYF. The CDR3 DNA reads TGTGCCACAGGAGGAGAAGGAGATACGCAGTATTTT. This chain uses TRBV6-1 with TRBJ2-3; a possible D gene is TRBD2 (5 bases). This CDR3 region has 12 residues. V lost 10 bases, J lost 5 bases, and 13 bases lay in between. The germline V gene encodes CDR1 MNHNS and CDR2 SASEGT.

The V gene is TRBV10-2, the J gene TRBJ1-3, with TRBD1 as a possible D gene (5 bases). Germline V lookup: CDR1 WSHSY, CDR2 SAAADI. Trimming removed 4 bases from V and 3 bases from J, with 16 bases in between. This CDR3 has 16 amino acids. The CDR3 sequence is CASSARSGNYGNTIYF. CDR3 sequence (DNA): TGCGCCAGCAGTGCTCGTTCAGGGAATTATGGAAACACCATATATTTT.

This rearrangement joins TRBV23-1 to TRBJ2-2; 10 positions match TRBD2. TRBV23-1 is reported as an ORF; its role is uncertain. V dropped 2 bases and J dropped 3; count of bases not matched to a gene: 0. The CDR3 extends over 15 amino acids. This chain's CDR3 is CASSQLAGDTGELFF. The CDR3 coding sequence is TGCGCCAGCAGTCAACTAGCGGGGGACACCGGGGAGCTGTTTTTT.

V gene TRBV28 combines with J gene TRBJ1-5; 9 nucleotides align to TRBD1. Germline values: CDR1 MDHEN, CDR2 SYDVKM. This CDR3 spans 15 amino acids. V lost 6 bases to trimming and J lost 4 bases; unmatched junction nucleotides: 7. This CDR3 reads CASRTGQGRNQPQHF. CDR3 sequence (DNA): TGTGCCAGCAGAACCGGACAGGGGCGGAATCAGCCCCAGCATTTT.

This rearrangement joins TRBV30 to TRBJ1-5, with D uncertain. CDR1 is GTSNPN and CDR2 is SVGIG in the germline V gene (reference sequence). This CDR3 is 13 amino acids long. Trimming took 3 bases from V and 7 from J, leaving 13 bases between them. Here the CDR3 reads CAWSRGEEQPQHF. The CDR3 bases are TGTGCCTGGAGCCGCGGGGAAGAACAGCCCCAGCATTTT. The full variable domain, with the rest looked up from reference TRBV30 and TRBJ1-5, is SQTIHQWPATLVQPVGSPLSLECTVEGTSNPNLYWYRQAAGRGLQLLFYSVGIGQISSEVPQNLSASRPQDRQFILSSKKLLLSDSGFYLCAWSRGEEQPQHFGDGTRLSIL.

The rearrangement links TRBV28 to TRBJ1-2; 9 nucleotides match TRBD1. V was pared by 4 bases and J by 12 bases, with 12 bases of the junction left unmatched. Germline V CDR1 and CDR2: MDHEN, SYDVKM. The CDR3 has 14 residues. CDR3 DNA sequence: TGTGCCAGCAGTTCGTACTCGGGACAGGGACTTAACACCTTC. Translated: CASSSYSGQGLNTF.

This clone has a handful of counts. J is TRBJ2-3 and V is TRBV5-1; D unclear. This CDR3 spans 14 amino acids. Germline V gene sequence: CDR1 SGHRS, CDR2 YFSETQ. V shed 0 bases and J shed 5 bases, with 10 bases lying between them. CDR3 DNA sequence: TGCGCCAGCAGCTTGGCAGGAAGGAAAGATACGCAGTATTTT. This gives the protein CASSLAGRKDTQYF.

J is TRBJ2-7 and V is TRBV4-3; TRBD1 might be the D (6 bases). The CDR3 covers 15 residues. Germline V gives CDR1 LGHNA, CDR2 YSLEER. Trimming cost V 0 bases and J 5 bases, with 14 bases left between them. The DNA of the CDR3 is TGCGCCAGCAGCCAAGATCTCAGGGGAGCCGACGAGCAGTACTTC. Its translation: CASSQDLRGADEQYF.